This T cell receptor (beta chain) was found in a study of blood T cell repertoires in COVID-19. Study in general: T cells, B-cell-depleted T cells, or PBMCs provided the cDNA or gDNA that served as material.

Produced via immunoSEQ multiplex PCR; TCRdb's table is partial and in-frame only. The repertoire includes some 97,000 clones, roughly 92% of them detected once, and 2.1% sits in the top ten. Trimming pared 4 bases from V and 0 bases from J, leaving 9 bases between. CDR1 and CDR2 from the germline V gene are SGHRS and YFSETQ. The CDR3 runs 14 residues. The rearrangement joins TRBV5-1 to TRBJ2-3; D not resolved. This TCR was recovered from a man aged 50-59 years with active COVID-19. Material for sequencing was peripheral blood. The CDR3 here is CASSPSSSTDTQYF. The CDR3 DNA is TGCGCCAGCAGCCCCAGTTCTAGCACAGATACGCAGTATTTT.